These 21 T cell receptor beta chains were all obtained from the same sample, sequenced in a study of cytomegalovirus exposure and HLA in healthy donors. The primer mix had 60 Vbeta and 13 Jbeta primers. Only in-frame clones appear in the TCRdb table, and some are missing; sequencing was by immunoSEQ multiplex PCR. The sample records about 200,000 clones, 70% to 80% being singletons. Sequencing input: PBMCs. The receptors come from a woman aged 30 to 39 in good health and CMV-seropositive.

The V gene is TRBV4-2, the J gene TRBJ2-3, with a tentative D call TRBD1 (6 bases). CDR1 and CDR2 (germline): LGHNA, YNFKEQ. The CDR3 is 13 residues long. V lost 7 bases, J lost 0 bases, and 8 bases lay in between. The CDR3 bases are TGTGCCAGCATGGGGGCCAGCACAGATACGCAGTATTTT. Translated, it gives CASMGASTDTQYF.

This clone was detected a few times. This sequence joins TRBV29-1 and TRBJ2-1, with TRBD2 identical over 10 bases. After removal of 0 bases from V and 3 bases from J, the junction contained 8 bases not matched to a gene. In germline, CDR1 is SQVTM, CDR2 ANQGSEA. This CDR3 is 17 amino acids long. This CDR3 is CSVEDLSLAGVYNEQFF. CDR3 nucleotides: TGCAGCGTTGAAGATCTGTCGCTAGCGGGGGTCTACAATGAGCAGTTCTTC.

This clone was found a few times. CDR3 bases: TGTGCCATCACCCTCCGCCGGGAGTACAATGAGCAGTTCTTC. Protein product: CAITLRREYNEQFF. The chain has TRBV10-3 and TRBJ2-1, with a weak D call TRBD2 (6 bases). The CDR3 covers 14 residues. Germline V gene sequence: CDR1 ENHRY, CDR2 SYGVKD. With 7 bases removed from V and 4 bases from J, the gap between germline ends came to 14 bases.

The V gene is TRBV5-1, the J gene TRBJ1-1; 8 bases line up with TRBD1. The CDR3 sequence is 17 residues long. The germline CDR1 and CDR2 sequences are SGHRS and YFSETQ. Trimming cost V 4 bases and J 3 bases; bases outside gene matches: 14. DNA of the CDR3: TGCGCCAGCAGCCCTGGCGCCGGACAGGGTGGGTACACTGAAGCTTTCTTT. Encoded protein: CASSPGAGQGGYTEAFF.

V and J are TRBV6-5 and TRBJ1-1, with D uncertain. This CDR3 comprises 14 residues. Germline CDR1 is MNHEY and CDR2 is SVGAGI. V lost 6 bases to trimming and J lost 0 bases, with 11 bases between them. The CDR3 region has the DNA TGTGCCAGCAGCTCCCCGTCCCTGAACACTGAAGCTTTCTTT. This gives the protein CASSSPSLNTEAFF.

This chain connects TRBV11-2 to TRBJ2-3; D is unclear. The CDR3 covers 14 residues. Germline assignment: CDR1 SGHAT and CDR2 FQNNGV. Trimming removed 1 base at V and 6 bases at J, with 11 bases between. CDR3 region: CASSLVSSGDTQYF. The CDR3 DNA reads TGTGCCAGCAGCTTAGTTTCTAGTGGGGATACGCAGTATTTT.

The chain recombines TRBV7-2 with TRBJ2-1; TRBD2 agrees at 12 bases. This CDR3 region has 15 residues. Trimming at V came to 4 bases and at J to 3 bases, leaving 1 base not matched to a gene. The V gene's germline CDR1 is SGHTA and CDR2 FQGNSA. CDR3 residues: CASSSLAGGYNEQFF. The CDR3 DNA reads TGTGCCAGCAGCTCACTAGCGGGGGGCTACAATGAGCAGTTCTTC.

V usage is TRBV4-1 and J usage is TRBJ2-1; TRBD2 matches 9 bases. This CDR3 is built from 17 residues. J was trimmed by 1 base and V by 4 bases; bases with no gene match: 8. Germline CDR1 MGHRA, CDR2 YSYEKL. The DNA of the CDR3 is TGCGCCAGCAGCCTTACCGAGCTAGCGGGATCCTACAATGAGCAGTTCTTC. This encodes CASSLTELAGSYNEQFF.

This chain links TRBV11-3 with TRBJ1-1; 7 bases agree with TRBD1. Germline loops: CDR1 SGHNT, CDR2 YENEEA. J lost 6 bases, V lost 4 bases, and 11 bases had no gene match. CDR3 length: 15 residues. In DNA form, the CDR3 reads TGTGCCAGCAGCTCACAGGGGCGCGTTGGAGCTGAAGCTTTCTTT. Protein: CASSSQGRVGAEAFF. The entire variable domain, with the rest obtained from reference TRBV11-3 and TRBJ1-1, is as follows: EAGVVQSPRYKIIEKKQPVAFWCNPISGHNTLYWYLQNLGQGPELLIRYENEEAVDDSQLPKDRFSAERLKGVDSTLKIQPAELGDSAVYLCASSSQGRVGAEAFFGQGTRLTVV.

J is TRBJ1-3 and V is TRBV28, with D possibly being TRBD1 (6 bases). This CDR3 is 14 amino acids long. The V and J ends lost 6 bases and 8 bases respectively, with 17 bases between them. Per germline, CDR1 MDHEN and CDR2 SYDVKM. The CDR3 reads CASRLQGGGDTIYF. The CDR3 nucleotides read TGTGCCAGCAGGTTACAGGGTGGAGGGGACACCATATATTTT. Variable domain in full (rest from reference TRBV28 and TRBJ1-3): DVKVTQSSRYLVKRTGEKVFLECVQDMDHENMFWYRQDPGLGLRLIYFSYDVKMKEKGDIPEGYSVSREKKERFSLILESASTNQTSMYLCASRLQGGGDTIYFGEGSWLTVV.

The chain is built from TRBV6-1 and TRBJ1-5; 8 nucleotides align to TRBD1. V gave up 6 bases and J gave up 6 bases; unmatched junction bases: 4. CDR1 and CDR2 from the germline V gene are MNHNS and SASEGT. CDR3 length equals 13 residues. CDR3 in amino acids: CASSFGTGQPQHF. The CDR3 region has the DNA TGTGCCAGCAGCTTCGGGACAGGTCAGCCCCAGCATTTT.

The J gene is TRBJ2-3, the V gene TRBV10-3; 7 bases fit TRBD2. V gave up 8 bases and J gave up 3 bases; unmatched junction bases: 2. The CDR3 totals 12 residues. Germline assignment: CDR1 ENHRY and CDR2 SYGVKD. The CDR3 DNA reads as TGTGCCATCCGGGAGGCTACAGATACGCAGTATTTT. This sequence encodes CAIREATDTQYF.

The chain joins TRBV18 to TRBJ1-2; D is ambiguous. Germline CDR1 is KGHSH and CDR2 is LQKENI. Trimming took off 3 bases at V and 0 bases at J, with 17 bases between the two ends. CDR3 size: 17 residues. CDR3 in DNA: TGTGCCAGCTCACCCCTGGGAGGTCGGGATTCTAACTATGGCTACACCTTC. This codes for CASSPLGGRDSNYGYTF.

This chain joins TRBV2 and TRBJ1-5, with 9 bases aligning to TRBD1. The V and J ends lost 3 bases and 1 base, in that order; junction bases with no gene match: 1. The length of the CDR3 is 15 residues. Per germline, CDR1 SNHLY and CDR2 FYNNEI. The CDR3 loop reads CASSETGGSNQPQHF. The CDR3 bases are TGTGCCAGCAGTGAGACAGGGGGAAGCAATCAGCCCCAGCATTTT.

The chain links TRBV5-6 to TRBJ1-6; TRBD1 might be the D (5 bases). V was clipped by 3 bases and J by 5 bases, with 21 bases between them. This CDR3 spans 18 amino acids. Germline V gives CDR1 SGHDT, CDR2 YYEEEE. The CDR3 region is CASSWATQARVNNSPLHF. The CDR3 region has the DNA TGTGCCAGCAGCTGGGCGACTCAAGCCAGGGTGAATAATTCACCCCTCCACTTT. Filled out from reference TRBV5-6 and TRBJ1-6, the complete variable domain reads DAGVTQSPTHLIKTRGQQVTLRCSPKSGHDTVSWYQQALGQGPQFIFQYYEEEERQRGNFPDRFSGHQFPNYSSELNVNALLLGDSALYLCASSWATQARVNNSPLHFGNGTRLTVT.

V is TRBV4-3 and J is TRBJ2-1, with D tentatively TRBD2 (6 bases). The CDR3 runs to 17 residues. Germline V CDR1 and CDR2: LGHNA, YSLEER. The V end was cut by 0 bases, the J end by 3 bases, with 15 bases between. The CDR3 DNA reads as TGCGCCAGCAGCCAAGATTTAGTCGGGAGCAACTACAATGAGCAGTTCTTC. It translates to CASSQDLVGSNYNEQFF.

CDR3 residues: CASSRQGTEAFF. In nucleotides, the CDR3 is TGTGCCAGTAGTAGGCAGGGGACTGAAGCTTTCTTT. The chain carries TRBV19 and TRBJ1-1; D may be TRBD1 (6 bases). CDR3 size: 12 residues. V was pared by 4 bases and J by 5 bases, with 8 bases between. The germline V gene encodes CDR1 LNHDA and CDR2 SQIVND (reference sequence).

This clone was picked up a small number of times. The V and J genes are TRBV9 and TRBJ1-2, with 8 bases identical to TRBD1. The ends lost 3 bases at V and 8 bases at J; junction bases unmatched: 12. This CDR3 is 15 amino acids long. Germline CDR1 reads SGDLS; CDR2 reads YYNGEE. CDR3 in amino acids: CASSDEQGGRDGYTF. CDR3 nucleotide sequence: TGTGCCAGCAGCGACGAACAGGGGGGAAGGGACGGCTACACCTTC.

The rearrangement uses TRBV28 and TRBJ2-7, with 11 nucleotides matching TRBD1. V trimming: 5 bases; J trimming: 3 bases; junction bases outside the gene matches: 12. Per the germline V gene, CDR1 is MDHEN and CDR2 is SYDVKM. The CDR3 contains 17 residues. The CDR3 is CASSLPLSGTGGYEQYF. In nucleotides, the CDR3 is TGTGCCAGCAGTCTTCCACTTTCCGGGACAGGGGGCTACGAGCAGTACTTC.

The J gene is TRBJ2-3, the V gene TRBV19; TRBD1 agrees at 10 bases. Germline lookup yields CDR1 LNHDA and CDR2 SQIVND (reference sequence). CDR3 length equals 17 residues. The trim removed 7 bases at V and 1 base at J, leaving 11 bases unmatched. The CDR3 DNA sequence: TGTGCCAGTACCACTGGGGAGGGGACAGGGGGCACAGATACGCAGTATTTT. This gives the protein CASTTGEGTGGTDTQYF.

CDR3 nucleotides: TGCGCCAGCAGCCAATCGGCCAGGTTGAACTATGGCTACACCTTC. Its translation: CASSQSARLNYGYTF. The chain is built from TRBV4-1 and TRBJ1-2; D gene ambiguous. Trimming stripped 2 bases from V and 2 bases from J, with 12 bases between. The CDR3 loop spans 15 amino acids. Per the germline V gene, CDR1 is MGHRA and CDR2 is YSYEKL.